This T cell receptor (beta chain) was found in a study of blood T cell repertoires in COVID-19 (dated by TCRdb to 2018 to 2021). Concerning the study at large: Samples from collaborators originated in the United States, Italy and Spain and spanned both the acute and convalescent phases of COVID-19. A freely available public database, intended as a resource for researchers studying the immune response to SARS-CoV-2, is where the repertoires were released. Sample metadata almost always included a de-identified subject ID, COVID-19 status, age in years and sex. Samples were obtained from the ongoing ImmuneRACE study (first 160 participants) and from 1,254 subjects provided by 6 global collaborators. The prospective study material was composed of cDNA or gDNA derived from T cells, B-cell-depleted T cells, or PBMCs. Where HLA class I and class II types were available, the types were taken from metadata supplied by the sample provider, not from assay-based typing. Deeply sampled blood TCRbeta repertoires from subjects exposed to, actively infected with, or recovered from COVID-19 were included in the dataset.

Participants in the prospective study were aged about 18 to 100 years, lived in some 24 United States geographic areas, and enrolled through a virtual design. Cohort assignment in the prospective study relied on participant-reported clinical history from a screening survey and a study questionnaire. Each participant in the prospective study had whole blood, serum and a nasopharyngeal or oropharyngeal swab collected by mobile phlebotomists. Prospective study participants could optionally give additional blood draws and questionnaires over an approximately two-month period. Before DNA extraction, prospective study blood samples were shipped either frozen or at room temperature. The junction shows trimming of 5 bases on V and 2 bases on J, plus 16 bases between the germline ends. From a lookup of the germline V gene (reference sequence), CDR1 and CDR2 are PRHDT and FYEKMQ. From the cysteine through the phenylalanine, the CDR3 covers 15 amino acids. The DNA shown is the 45-base CDR3, in frame from base 1.

About this clone itself: What antigen it recognizes has not been identified. There are no base qualities to consult, and no much larger clone falls within one base.

General study outcomes and caveats: The quantity of clinical and demographic metadata differed by source and by participant and was supplied without curation.

TCRbeta CDR3 regions were amplified from genomic DNA using the immunoSEQ Assay, a bias-controlled multiplex PCR. Under the source paper's analysis protocol: The number of nucleated cells in each sample was estimated from the amplification of reference gene primers within the assay. To quantify the absolute abundance of each unique TCRbeta CDR3 rearrangement, sequence reads were collapsed and filtered. For each sample, productive Simpson clonality was calculated as the square root of Simpson's diversity index over productive rearrangements. What TCRdb holds here is the immuneACCESS table cut down to in-frame rearrangements. Part of the clones is not present; checked against another copy, under half of the missing clones reflect an unresolved V gene, and the others are unexplained. V and J calls and clone size are copied from that table; D and trimming were computed from the DNA. Counted in this sample were under 500,000 clones; 87% of them appeared once. The ten biggest clones cover approximately 2% of the sample.

Input material: PBMCs or T cells enriched from blood (not recorded which). This TCR derives from a woman aged 18-29 years with acute COVID-19. Here the chain combines TRBV13 and TRBJ2-7; the D segment could be TRBD1, given 6 matching bases. DNA sequence: TGTGCCAGCAGCAACCTCAGGGGTCGGGCCTACGAGCAGTACTTC. The resulting protein is CASSNLRGRAYEQYF.